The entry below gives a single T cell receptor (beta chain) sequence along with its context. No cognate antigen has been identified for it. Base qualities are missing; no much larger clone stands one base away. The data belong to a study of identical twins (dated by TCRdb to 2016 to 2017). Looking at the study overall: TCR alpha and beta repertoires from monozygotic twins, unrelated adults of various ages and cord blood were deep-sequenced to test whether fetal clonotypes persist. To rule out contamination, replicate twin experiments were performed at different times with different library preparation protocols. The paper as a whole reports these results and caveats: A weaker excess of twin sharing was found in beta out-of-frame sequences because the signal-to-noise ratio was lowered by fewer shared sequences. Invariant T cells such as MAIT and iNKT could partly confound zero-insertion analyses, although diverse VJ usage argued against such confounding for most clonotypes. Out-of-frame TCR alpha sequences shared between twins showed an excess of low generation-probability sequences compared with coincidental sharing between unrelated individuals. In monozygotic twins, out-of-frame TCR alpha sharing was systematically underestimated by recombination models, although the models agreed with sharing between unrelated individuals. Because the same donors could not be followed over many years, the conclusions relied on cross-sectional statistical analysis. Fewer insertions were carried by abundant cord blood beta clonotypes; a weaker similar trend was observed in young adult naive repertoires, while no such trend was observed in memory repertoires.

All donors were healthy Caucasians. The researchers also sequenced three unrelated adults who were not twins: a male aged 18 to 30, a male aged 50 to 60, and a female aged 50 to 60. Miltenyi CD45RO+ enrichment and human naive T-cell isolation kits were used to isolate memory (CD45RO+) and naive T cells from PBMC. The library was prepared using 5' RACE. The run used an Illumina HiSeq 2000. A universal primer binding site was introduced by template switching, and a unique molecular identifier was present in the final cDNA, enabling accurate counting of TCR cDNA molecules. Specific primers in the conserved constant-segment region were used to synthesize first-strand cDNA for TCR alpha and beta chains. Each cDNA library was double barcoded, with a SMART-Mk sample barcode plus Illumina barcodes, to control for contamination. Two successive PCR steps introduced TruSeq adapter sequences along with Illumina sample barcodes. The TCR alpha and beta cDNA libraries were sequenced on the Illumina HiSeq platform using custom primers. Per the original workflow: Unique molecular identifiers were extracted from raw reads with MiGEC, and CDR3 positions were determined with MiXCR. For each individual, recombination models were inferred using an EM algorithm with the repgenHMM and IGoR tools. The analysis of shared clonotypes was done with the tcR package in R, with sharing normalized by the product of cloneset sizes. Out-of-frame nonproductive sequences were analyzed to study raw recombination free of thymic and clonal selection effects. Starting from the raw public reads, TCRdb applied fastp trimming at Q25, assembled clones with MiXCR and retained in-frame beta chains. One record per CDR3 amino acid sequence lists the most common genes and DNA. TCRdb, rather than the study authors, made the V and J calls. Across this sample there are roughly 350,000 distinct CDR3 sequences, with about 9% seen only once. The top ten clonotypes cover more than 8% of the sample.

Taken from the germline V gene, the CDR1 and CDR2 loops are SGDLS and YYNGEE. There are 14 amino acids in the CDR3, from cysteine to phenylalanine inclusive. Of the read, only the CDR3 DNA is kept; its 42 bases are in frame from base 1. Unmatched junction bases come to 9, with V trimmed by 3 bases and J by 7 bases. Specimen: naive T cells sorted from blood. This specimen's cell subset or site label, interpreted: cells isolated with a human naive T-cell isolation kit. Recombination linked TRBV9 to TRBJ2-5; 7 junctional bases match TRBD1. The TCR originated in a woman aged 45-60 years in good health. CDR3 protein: CASSEEQGLGTQYF. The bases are TGTGCCAGCAGCGAAGAACAGGGGTTGGGGACCCAGTACTTC.